This T cell receptor (beta chain) was captured in a study of blood T cell repertoires in COVID-19 (TCRdb year 2020). For the study in its entirety: Samples from collaborators originated in the United States, Italy and Spain and spanned both the acute and convalescent phases of COVID-19. Samples were obtained from the ongoing ImmuneRACE study (first 160 participants) and from about 1,300 subjects provided by 6 global collaborators. The prospective study material was composed of cDNA or gDNA derived from T cells, B-cell-depleted T cells, or PBMCs. Deeply sampled blood TCRbeta repertoires from subjects exposed to, actively infected with, or recovered from COVID-19 were included in the dataset. The repertoires were released in a freely available public database meant as a resource for research on the immune response to SARS-CoV-2. Nearly every sample came with metadata listing a de-identified subject ID, COVID-19 status, age in years and sex. HLA class I and class II types, where available, came from metadata supplied by the sample provider rather than from assay-based typing.

Study-level results and caveats: The quantity of clinical and demographic metadata differed by source and by participant and was supplied without curation.

In Seattle, one collaborating source enrolled patients while the infection was active and tracked those patients longitudinally over the course of disease. The collaborating institutions used their own protocols to collect whole blood in K2EDTA tubes. For TCRbeta analysis, collaborators shipped samples as frozen whole blood, isolated PBMCs, or DNA extracted from either of those sample types. The germline V gene (reference sequence) gives CDR1 as LNHDA and CDR2 as SQIVND. The cysteine opens and the phenylalanine closes a CDR3 of 14 amino acids. Solely the CDR3 DNA is kept, with 42 bases framed from the first base. Clipping removes 3 bases from V and 7 bases from J, with 7 as the unmatched junction base count. For this clone: The clone's antigen remains unknown. One base away there is no much larger clone; base qualities are not given.

TCRbeta CDR3 regions were amplified from genomic DNA using the immunoSEQ Assay, a bias-controlled multiplex PCR. The source study handled its data this way. The number of nucleated cells in each sample was estimated by amplification of reference gene primers within the assay. Sequence reads were collapsed and filtered to measure the absolute abundance of every unique TCRbeta CDR3 rearrangement. Productive Simpson clonality was computed per sample as the square root of Simpson's diversity index over productive rearrangements. The table was pulled from immuneACCESS by TCRdb, which kept in-frame rearrangements only. Such tables lose some clones; where checked, under half of the loss comes from unresolved V genes, and the rest has no known cause. Clonal size and the V and J genes are those of that table, whereas D and trimming came from the DNA. The sample profile shows fewer than 200,000 clones; about 83% of them were found once. The top ten clones comprise roughly an eighth of the sample.

This chain is built from TRBV19 and TRBJ1-2, with 8 bases matching TRBD1. The receptor comes from a woman between 65 and 79 years old with COVID-19, enrolled during active disease. Sequencing input: peripheral blood. The sequenced DNA is TGTGCCAGTAGTATTAGACGGGGACAGGTTGGCTACACCTTC. Translated, it gives CASSIRRGQVGYTF. This CDR3, with the reference TRBV19 and TRBJ1-2 proteins standing in past its ends, gives the full variable domain DGGITQSPKYLFRKEGQNVTLSCEQNLNHDAMYWYRQDPGQGLRLIYYSQIVNDFQKGDIAEGYSVSREKKESFPLTVTSAQKNPTAFYLCASSIRRGQVGYTFGSGTRLTVV.